This T cell receptor (beta chain) came from a study of blood T cells in healthy people across ages (dated by TCRdb to between 2015 and 2016). General notes on the study: Template switching captured roughly one uniquely barcoded TCR beta cDNA molecule per two T cells in model experiments. The study measured age-related changes in TCR beta repertoire diversity using deep sequencing normalized with unique cDNA molecular identifiers. Four age groups were formed from the donors: young (average approximately 15 years), middle-aged (around 41), aged (roughly 58) and long-lived (more than 75). To avoid experimental bias, donors of different ages were distributed randomly across sequencing lanes. Two additional independent replicas of 1 million unique cDNA reads from the same blood draw were analyzed for two donors (one aged 18 to 30 and one aged 80 or older). General study outcomes and caveats: Estimates of total diversity based on one million sequenced T cells were regarded as lower bounds and as underestimates. The CMV infection status of donors was not known, potentially confounding age-related changes in expanded clonotypes. Bulk unsorted PBMC profiling prevented conclusive comparison of naive and antigen-experienced compartments. As age increased, observed TCR beta diversity per million T cells dropped in a roughly linear way, and a significant reduction was already evident by age around 41. A strong correlation was found between observed TCR beta diversity and the percentage of naive T cells measured by flow cytometry. Compared with the aged group, the long-lived group had more naive CD4+ T cells, fewer expanded clones and increased TCR diversity, suggesting age selection.

Donors were roughly 40 systemically healthy Caucasian individuals from Russia aged roughly 6 to 95 years. Each donor gave approximately 10 milliliters of peripheral blood, collected into EDTA-treated Vacutainer tubes. Ficoll-Paque density-gradient centrifugation was used to isolate PBMCs, with at least 6.5 million per sample. Trizol reagent was used to extract total RNA from PBMCs, with at least 5 micrograms per sample. For every donor, flow cytometry on a PBMC aliquot measured the percentage of naive CD45RAhigh/CD27high T cells. Libraries were built with 5' RACE. TCRdb lists the instrument as Illumina HiSeq 2500. A second 7 to 11 cycle PCR used a sample-barcoded 5' primer and a J-beta primer mix. A template-switch 5' adaptor carrying 12 random nucleotides introduced a unique molecular identifier onto each TCR beta cDNA molecule. Each sample yielded at least 2.5 million CDR3-containing paired-end reads. The Mint cDNA synthesis kit, primed by a TRBC-specific oligonucleotide, was used to synthesize first-strand cDNA from all RNA. Following uracil-DNA glycosylase treatment, a first 18-cycle PCR with universal primers M1SS and BC2_uni_R was performed on all cDNA. The paper's processing steps were these. For normalization, 1 million high-quality reads, each with a distinct molecular identifier, were randomly selected from each sample. Reads with shared molecular identifiers were discarded instead of being binned into consensus sequences. CDR3 identification, clonotype clustering and error correction used MiTCR with a Q25 quality threshold and the strictest error-elimination algorithm. A nonparametric unseen species model with Euler transformation was used to estimate a lower bound on total TCR beta diversity. In-frame beta chains were kept once TCRdb had trimmed the public reads at Q25 with fastp and called clones with MiXCR. When rows share a CDR3 protein, they turn into one entry using the most common DNA and genes. TCRdb assigned the V and J calls; the authors' analysis was not used. This sample has 1.5 million to 2 million distinct CDR3 sequences in its table, and roughly 30% of those were observed once. More than 6% of the sample rests with the top ten.

Details on this clonotype: It has no known antigen specificity. It has no much larger one-base neighbor in the sample; base qualities were not kept.

The CDR3 has 15 amino acids, counting the end cysteine and phenylalanine. Kept here is only the CDR3 DNA, which spans 45 bases and is read in frame from base 1. The germline V gene supplies CDR1 SNHLY and CDR2 FYNNEI. Trimming leaves V shorter by 6 bases and J shorter by 5 bases, with the junction holding 10 bases beyond the gene matches. Sequencing was performed on blood. The TCR sequence derives from a woman between 25 and 40 years old in good health. This receptor chain uses TRBV2 and TRBJ1-5; TRBD1 agrees with 7 junctional bases. The DNA reads TGTGCCAGCAGGGGGGTCGCAGACAGGGATCAGCCCCAGCATTTT. Its protein product is CASRGVADRDQPQHF.